This TCR beta chain derives from a study of T cell responses to AZD1222 COVID-19 vaccine. The method was immunoSEQ multiplex PCR; TCRdb's version includes in-frame clones alone and lacks a portion of them. Of fewer than 120,000 clones listed, about four fifths are singletons. This CDR3 is built from 16 residues. The germline V gene encodes CDR1 MDHEN and CDR2 SYDVKM. V was cut by 6 bases and J by 1 base, with 13 bases left in between. Study outcomes and limitations: Mostly white British, mostly female donors; authors suggested clonal diversity may be underestimated. Reports say nearly half of spike-specific TCRs go after unmutated variant regions. Seropositive AZD1222 recipients at baseline numbered only five or six.

In the case of this clone: Antigen specificity is unknown. The same CDR3 arises from other DNA sequences in this sample as well.

Here the sequenced sample was peripheral blood, taken on day 0 of AZD1222 vaccination. The J gene is TRBJ2-6, the V gene TRBV28; D not certain. The TCR sequence derives from an adult in good health. The CDR3 nucleotides read TGTGCCAGCAGCCCGCCGCGAGGTTCTGGGGCCAACGTCCTGACTTTC. Protein product: CASSPPRGSGANVLTF.